This is a list of T cell receptor beta chains from one sample in a study of response to subunit inactivated influenza vaccine. In TCRdb, the RT-PCR reads were re-called with MiXCR into one record per CDR3 protein. The data show some 800,000 distinct CDR3 sequences, approximately 22% seen once. Sample: PBMCs from blood, taken 4 to 6 days after vaccination. The receptors derive from a middle-aged man who received an inactivated influenza vaccine. The CDR3 runs from the conserved cysteine through the conserved F or W. The size entry is marked missing in some rows and otherwise reads once, few, many or a size class.

j_gene	v_gene	abundance	CDR3aa
TRBJ2-3	TRBV20-1	many	CSARALAGTDTQYF
TRBJ1-1	TRBV10-2	many	CASTRLLYMNTEAFF
TRBJ2-3	TRBV13	NA	CASSNPGLAGIADTQYF
TRBJ1-1	TRBV5-5	few	CASSLGGGYTEAFF
TRBJ2-1	TRBV20-1	NA	CSADQGTSVIDEQFF
TRBJ2-7	TRBV9	NA	CASTLRWTLYEQYF
TRBJ2-3	TRBV20-1	many	CSARETSQAQYF
TRBJ2-3	TRBV29-1	NA	CSALSATADTQYF
TRBJ1-2	TRBV12-3/TRBV12-4	NA	CASSRDILRGYTF
TRBJ2-7	TRBV20-1	few	CSAISGGPPYEQYF
TRBJ2-7	TRBV7-6	once	CGSSKGAGGPDEQYF
TRBJ2-7	TRBV20-1	NA	CSAMTSGRAYEQYF
TRBJ1-5	TRBV7-9	few	CASSFQSYQPQHF
TRBJ1-2	TRBV29-1	few	CSETNTGGFVDGYTF
TRBJ2-3	TRBV6-5	NA	CASRLGEVPDTQYF
TRBJ2-1	TRBV7-3	few	CASSLPGTSGRAPNEQFF
TRBJ2-3	TRBV12-3/TRBV12-4	NA	CASSSYMTSRATDTQYF
TRBJ2-5	TRBV20-1	NA	CSAPGLVGETQYF
TRBJ2-3	TRBV25-1	many	CASSVEGFTDTQYF
TRBJ2-2	TRBV6-2/TRBV6-3	few	CASSYQLTTTGELFF